The present T cell receptor (beta chain) was sequenced within a study of cytomegalovirus exposure and HLA in healthy donors. Study-level findings and limits: Within the data, a cluster of highly shared sequence variants was likely a sequencing artifact.

Although they were nominally healthy when sampled, donors likely had unrecorded immune exposures. With respect to this clone: The antigen is not known.

The PCR was carried out with 60 Vbeta primers and 13 Jbeta primers. Repertoires were generated with immunoSEQ multiplex PCR, while TCRdb's copy carries only in-frame clones and drops some. The sample consists of 50,000 to 55,000 clones, 50% to 70% of them appearing once. Germline CDR1 is SGHRS and CDR2 is YFSETQ. With V trimmed by 1 base and J by 5 bases, 9 bases remained unmatched. CDR3 length: 16 amino acids. The sequence derives from a human donor in good health. The material sequenced was PBMCs. The chain has TRBV5-1 and TRBJ2-7; TRBD1 matches 10 bases. CDR3 region: CASSLQTGTGVNEQYF. CDR3 in DNA: TGCGCCAGCAGCTTGCAGACCGGGACAGGGGTTAACGAGCAGTACTTC.